These 23 T cell receptor beta chains were sequenced from one sample in a study of blood T cell repertoires in COVID-19. Clones were read by immunoSEQ multiplex PCR, and TCRdb kept only the in-frame ones, dropping some. The sample has 150,000 to 200,000 clones; approximately 86% are singletons. The specimen was peripheral blood. These TCRs come from an elderly woman with COVID-19, enrolled during active disease.

The chain joins TRBV27 to TRBJ2-2, with 10 bases lining up with TRBD2. Germline assignment: CDR1 MNHEY and CDR2 SMNVEV (reference sequence). The CDR3 is 15 amino acids. Unmatched junction bases numbered 4, after V lost 6 bases and J lost 3 bases. CDR3 residues: CASRASGRYTGELFF. CDR3 nucleotides: TGTGCCAGCAGAGCTAGCGGGAGATACACCGGGGAGCTGTTTTTT.

V is TRBV7-8 and J is TRBJ2-7; D perhaps matches TRBD2 (6 bases). With 0 bases removed from V and 7 bases from J, the gap between germline ends came to 10 bases. Germline V lookup: CDR1 SGHVS, CDR2 FQNEAQ. CDR3 length: 13 amino acids. Here the CDR3 DNA reads TGTGCCAGCAGCTTAGCGTGGGAGGCGGAGCAGTACTTC. Translating it yields CASSLAWEAEQYF.

The chain joins TRBV6-1 to TRBJ1-2; 8 bases are shared with TRBD1. This CDR3 comprises 15 residues. Losses at the gene ends were 3 bases for V and 2 bases for J; bases not matched to a gene: 5. Germline CDR1 MNHNS, CDR2 SASEGT. Here the CDR3 DNA reads TGTGCCAGCAGTGAGATGTGGACAGGGAACTATGGCTACACCTTC. It yields the protein CASSEMWTGNYGYTF.

This chain connects TRBV19 to TRBJ2-4; a possible D gene is TRBD2 (6 bases). Germline values: CDR1 LNHDA, CDR2 SQIVND (reference sequence). V lost 10 bases, J lost 4 bases, and 17 bases lay in between. This CDR3 is built from 14 residues. The CDR3 DNA follows: TGTGCCACATCGGGACTGCCCTTAAAAAACATTCAGTACTTC. It translates to CATSGLPLKNIQYF.

This clone showed up just once. CDR3 residues: CASSLQGPWNNEQFF. For the CDR3, the DNA is TGTGCCAGCAGCTTACAGGGCCCCTGGAACAATGAGCAGTTCTTC. J is TRBJ2-1 and V is TRBV7-3; tentative D call: TRBD1 (5 bases). In germline, CDR1 is SGHTA, CDR2 FQGTGA. The CDR3 sequence is 15 residues long. The ends were cut back, 2 bases at V and 5 bases at J, with 13 bases in the middle.

The chain recombines TRBV5-1 with TRBJ2-5, with 8 nucleotides matching TRBD1. The CDR3 covers 14 residues. Germline V gene data show CDR1 as SGHRS and CDR2 as YFSETQ. Losses at the gene ends were 4 bases for V and 2 bases for J; bases not matched to a gene: 4. As DNA, the CDR3 is TGCGCCAGCAGCGGACAGGGAGTACAAGAGACCCAGTACTTC. Its translation: CASSGQGVQETQYF.

A note on this clone: Other DNA sequences of this sample code for an identical CDR3. V usage is TRBV7-3 and J usage is TRBJ2-1; TRBD2 aligns across 7 bases. This CDR3 is built from 16 residues. Germline V gene sequence: CDR1 SGHTA, CDR2 FQGTGA. V dropped 1 base and J dropped 0; count of bases not matched to a gene: 3. CDR3 coding DNA: TGTGCCAGCAGCTTAATGGGCGGGAGCTCCTACAATGAGCAGTTCTTC. Protein: CASSLMGGSSYNEQFF.

The count of this clone is one. The chain has TRBV3-1 (or the pseudogene TRBV3-2) and TRBJ1-6; D is unresolved. The ends were cut back, 1 base at V and 7 bases at J, with 8 bases in the middle. This CDR3 spans 14 amino acids. In germline, CDR1 is LGHDT, CDR2 YNNKEL (reference sequence). Here the CDR3 DNA reads TGTGCCAGCAGCCAAGCTACAGAAAATTCACCCCTCCACTTT. It encodes CASSQATENSPLHF.

This clone has just one count. V gene TRBV18 combines with J gene TRBJ1-1; tentative D call: TRBD1 (6 bases). The CDR3 covers 15 residues. Deletions cut 3 bases from V and 0 bases from J, with 11 bases between. Germline CDR1 and CDR2: KGHSH and LQKENI. The CDR3: CASSPQQGVNTEAFF. The CDR3 DNA sequence: TGTGCCAGCTCACCGCAACAGGGAGTGAACACTGAAGCTTTCTTT. The full variable domain, in which reference TRBV18 and TRBJ1-1 provide the parts outside the CDR3, is NAGVMQNPRHLVRRRGQEARLRCSPMKGHSHVYWYRQLPEEGLKFMVYLQKENIIDESGMPKERFSAEFPKEGPSILRIQQVVRGDSAAYFCASSPQQGVNTEAFFGQGTRLTVV.

This clone was seen only a few times. The CDR3, as DNA: TGTGCCAGTGGGACTAGCGGGGGGTCCCACGGCAATGAGCAGTTCTTC. It codes for CASGTSGGSHGNEQFF. The chain employs TRBV19 and TRBJ2-1; TRBD2 matches 15 bases. Germline assignment: CDR1 LNHDA and CDR2 SQIVND (reference sequence). With 8 bases clipped from V and 6 bases from J, the junction kept 8 bases outside the gene matches. The CDR3 is 16 residues long.

CDR3: CASSSRDIARYNSPLHF. CDR3 in DNA: TGTGCCAGCTCTTCCCGGGACATCGCCCGCTATAATTCACCCCTCCACTTT. V usage is TRBV27 and J usage is TRBJ1-6; the D gene is possibly TRBD1 (6 bases). The V gene lost 8 bases and the J gene lost 3 bases, with 20 bases spanning the gap. CDR1 is MNHEY and CDR2 is SMNVEV in the germline V gene (reference sequence). The CDR3 has 17 residues.

The chain links TRBV5-1 to TRBJ2-1; possibly TRBD1 for D (6 bases). V was trimmed by 4 bases and J by 1 base, leaving 12 bases between them. This CDR3 spans 15 amino acids. CDR1 SGHRS and CDR2 YFSETQ come from the germline V gene. CDR3 coding DNA: TGCGCCAGCAGCGTAATACAGGGTTCCTACAATGAGCAGTTCTTC. As protein: CASSVIQGSYNEQFF.

The chain uses TRBV5-5 and TRBJ1-4; D ambiguous. V gave up 4 bases and J gave up 7 bases, with 8 bases separating them. CDR3 length: 12 residues. Germline V gene sequence: CDR1 SGHKS, CDR2 YYEKEE (reference sequence). The CDR3: CASSLGSEKLFF. CDR3 bases: TGTGCCAGCAGCCTTGGCAGTGAAAAACTGTTTTTT.

The sample holds a few counts of this clone. V gene TRBV29-1 combines with J gene TRBJ2-1; 10 bases are shared with TRBD2. Trimming cost V 4 bases and J 3 bases; bases outside gene matches: 6. This CDR3 region has 15 residues. Germline CDR1 SQVTM, CDR2 ANQGSEA. In nucleotides, the CDR3 is TGCAGCGTTGGGGCTAGCGGGAGAAACTACAATGAGCAGTTCTTC. Translating it yields CSVGASGRNYNEQFF.

Comments on this clone: The junction shows a germline mismatch at one end, possibly a read error. The J gene is TRBJ1-2, the V gene TRBV27; D possibly corresponds to TRBD1 (5 bases). The CDR3 runs 13 residues. Germline values: CDR1 MNHEY, CDR2 SMNVEV (reference sequence). CDR3 nucleotide sequence: TGTGCCAGCAGTTTATCCGGGGACTACGGCTACACCTTC. It codes for CASSLSGDYGYTF.

The sample holds a few counts of this clone. The chain carries TRBV4-1 and TRBJ1-1, with D perhaps matching TRBD1 (5 bases). CDR1 and CDR2 from the germline V gene are MGHRA and YSYEKL. This CDR3 contains 13 residues. V lost 4 bases and J lost 7, with 13 bases in between. The CDR3 DNA is TGCGCCAGCAGCCCCCCAGGGTGGAGTGAAGCTTTCTTT. It is translated as CASSPPGWSEAFF.

The J gene is TRBJ2-3, the V gene TRBV6-6; possibly TRBD2 for D (6 bases). Germline values: CDR1 MNHNY, CDR2 SVGAGI (reference sequence). Trimming left V 5 bases short and J 0 bases short, with 15 bases between. CDR3 length: 16 residues. CDR3 in amino acids: CASSLLAYHSTDTQYF. The DNA for the CDR3 is TGTGCCAGCAGTCTACTAGCATACCATAGCACAGATACGCAGTATTTT.

The chain uses TRBV25-1 and TRBJ2-7; D possibly corresponds to TRBD1 (5 bases). Germline CDR1 and CDR2: MGHDK and SYGVNS. This CDR3 is 13 amino acids long. The V end was cut by 1 base, the J end by 7 bases, with 11 bases between. This chain's CDR3 is CASSEWSRDEQYF. The CDR3 DNA is TGTGCCAGCAGTGAATGGAGCAGGGATGAGCAGTACTTC.

The chain couples TRBV5-5 to TRBJ2-5; tentatively, D is TRBD1 (5 bases). CDR1 and CDR2 (germline): SGHKS, YYEKEE (reference sequence). With 6 bases removed from V and 3 bases from J, the gap between germline ends came to 15 bases. This CDR3 has 14 amino acids. The CDR3 bases are TGTGCCAGCACGGTCGGTGGGGCCGAAGAGACCCAGTACTTC. It translates to CASTVGGAEETQYF.

The gene calls are TRBV3-1 (or the pseudogene TRBV3-2) and TRBJ2-5; the match to TRBD2 covers 9 bases. This CDR3 comprises 16 residues. Germline assignment: CDR1 LGHDT and CDR2 YNNKEL (reference sequence). V shed 4 bases, J shed 4 bases, and the junction held 10 bases outside the gene matches. The DNA for the CDR3 is TGTGCCAGCAGCCCCCCCCTGCGGGGGGGCCGAGAGACCCAGTACTTC. It yields the protein CASSPPLRGGRETQYF.

V and J are TRBV18 and TRBJ1-1; no firm D call. CDR1 KGHSH and CDR2 LQKENI come from the germline V gene. Trimming removed 8 bases at V and 1 base at J, with 14 bases between. The CDR3 extends over 14 amino acids. The CDR3 reads CASKKEAQNTEAFF. The CDR3 DNA reads TGTGCCAGCAAAAAAGAGGCTCAGAACACTGAAGCTTTCTTT.

The gene calls are TRBV5-1 and TRBJ2-3, with 8 bases that match TRBD1. Unmatched junction bases numbered 4, after V lost 0 bases and J lost 4 bases. The CDR3 sequence is 15 residues long. From germline, CDR1 is SGHRS and CDR2 YFSETQ. The DNA for the CDR3 is TGCGCCAGCAGCTTGGGGGGACAGGAGTCAGATACGCAGTATTTT. Residues: CASSLGGQESDTQYF.

V gene TRBV5-4 combines with J gene TRBJ1-1; D is undetermined. This CDR3 has 13 amino acids. The germline V gene encodes CDR1 SGHNT and CDR2 YYREEE (reference sequence). V lost 1 base and J lost 4, with 8 bases in between. The chain's CDR3 is CASSLPGRTEAFF. CDR3 nucleotides: TGTGCCAGCAGCTTGCCCGGTCGCACTGAAGCTTTCTTT.